This TCR beta chain was recovered during a study of blood T cells in healthy people across ages. Notes on this clonotype: The antigen is unknown.

General study findings and limits: Higher diversity and more naive CD4+ cells were features of long-lived donors, compared to aged donors. Diversity was estimated from one million T cells, and these estimates were considered underestimates.

The authors ran a second PCR of 7 to 11 cycles using a sample-barcoded 5' primer and a J-beta primer mix. Each cDNA was tagged by a template-switch adaptor containing 12 random nucleotides. Via MiXCR, TCRdb re-called the 5' RACE reads, giving one row per CDR3 protein. The repertoire holds under 2,000,000 distinct CDR3 sequences, with about 50% as singletons. Between the trimmed V and J ends, which lost 5 bases and 2 bases, there was a span of 15 bases. The CDR3 totals 15 residues. CDR1 is SGHVS, CDR2 FNYEAQ, per germline. V usage is TRBV7-6 and J usage is TRBJ1-1, with D tentatively TRBD1 (6 bases). This receptor was identified in a woman aged 40 to 49 in good health. The sequencing input was blood. CDR3 region: CASSPSPRGNTEAFF. CDR3 coding DNA: TGTGCCAGCAGCCCAAGTCCCAGGGGTAACACTGAAGCTTTCTTT.